This passage covers 16 T cell receptor beta chains from one sample sequenced in a study of blood T cell repertoires in COVID-19. Some clones are missing from TCRdb's copy, which holds only in-frame ones; the method was immunoSEQ multiplex PCR. In the table there are roughly 65,000 clones, around nine tenths of which are singletons. The specimen was peripheral blood. The origin of the receptors is a woman aged 55-70 years with acute or convalescent COVID-19.

The chain links TRBV28 to TRBJ2-5; TRBD2 aligns across 12 bases. Germline lookup yields CDR1 MDHEN and CDR2 SYDVKM. The CDR3 has 15 amino acids. V was pared by 6 bases and J by 0 bases, with 2 bases of the junction left unmatched. This CDR3 is CASSGTSGYQETQYF. CDR3 nucleotide sequence: TGTGCCAGCAGCGGGACTAGCGGGTACCAAGAGACCCAGTACTTC.

The count of this clone is one. The rearrangement links TRBV10-3 to TRBJ2-6; 11 bases are a match to TRBD2. Germline loops: CDR1 ENHRY, CDR2 SYGVKD. The trim removed 5 bases at V and 1 base at J, leaving 4 bases unmatched. This CDR3 region has 17 residues. The CDR3 DNA follows: TGTGCCATCAGTATAGCGGGGGGGCCATCTGGGGCCAACGTCCTGACTTTC. This codes for CAISIAGGPSGANVLTF.

V usage is TRBV18 and J usage is TRBJ2-1; D gene unclear. Germline V gene sequence: CDR1 KGHSH, CDR2 LQKENI. The germline V and J ends were trimmed by 2 bases and 10 bases, with 9 bases remaining between them. The CDR3 runs 12 residues. CDR3 sequence (DNA): TGTGCCAGCTCACCATACTCCCTCGAGCAGTTCTTC. This gives the protein CASSPYSLEQFF.

J is TRBJ2-7 and V is TRBV6-5; TRBD1 is a possible D gene (6 bases). Germline V gene lookup returns CDR1 MNHEY and CDR2 SVGAGI. The CDR3 has 14 residues. Trimming took off 6 bases at V and 0 bases at J, with 12 bases between the two ends. Here the CDR3 reads CASRLGQLSYEQYF. CDR3 sequence (DNA): TGTGCCAGCAGACTAGGACAGCTCTCCTACGAGCAGTACTTC.

This clone was seen a few times. The chain is built from TRBV20-1 and TRBJ2-5; 11 positions agree with TRBD2. The CDR3 totals 14 residues. The V gene end was trimmed by 3 bases and the J gene end by 5 bases; junction bases not matched to a gene: 5. Germline CDR1 and CDR2: DFQATT and SNEGSKA (reference sequence). The CDR3 coding sequence is TGCAGTGCTAGTGCCCGGACTAGCGGGGAGACCCAGTACTTC. It translates to CSASARTSGETQYF.

The V gene is TRBV14, the J gene TRBJ2-1; 8 nucleotides line up with TRBD2. This CDR3 is built from 18 residues. V was pared by 6 bases and J by 0 bases, with 13 bases of the junction left unmatched. The germline gives CDR1 SGHDN, CDR2 FVKESK. DNA of the CDR3: TGTGCCAGCAGTCGGCGAGCGGGGGCCTTTAGCTCCTACAATGAGCAGTTCTTC. As protein: CASSRRAGAFSSYNEQFF.

In its sample, this clone was seen once. The DNA for the CDR3 is TGCGCCAGCAGCTTGGGGACAGCCACTGGAAACACCATATATTTT. This encodes CASSLGTATGNTIYF. This chain links TRBV5-1 with TRBJ1-3; weak D call: TRBD1 (6 bases). CDR3 length: 15 amino acids. CDR1 is SGHRS, CDR2 YFSETQ, per germline. Trimming pared 0 bases from V and 2 bases from J, leaving 9 bases between.

Relative to its sample, this clone is medium-sized. The chain uses TRBV25-1 and TRBJ1-1; D is perhaps TRBD1 (5 bases). Germline V gene lookup returns CDR1 MGHDK and CDR2 SYGVNS. The CDR3 is made up of 13 amino acids. The V end was cut by 4 bases, the J end by 3 bases, with 9 bases between. Here the CDR3 DNA reads TGTGCCAGCAGTGCGACAGAATACACTGAAGCTTTCTTT. This sequence encodes CASSATEYTEAFF. Looking up the rest from reference TRBV25-1 and TRBJ1-1 gives the full variable domain: EADIYQTPRYLVIGTGKKITLECSQTMGHDKMYWYQQDPGMELHLIHYSYGVNSTEKGDLSSESTVSRIRTEHFPLTLESARPSHTSQYLCASSATEYTEAFFGQGTRLTVV.

The chain is built from TRBV28 and TRBJ1-2; TRBD1 matches at 12 bases. V shed 4 bases, J shed 5 bases, and the junction held 11 bases outside the gene matches. The CDR3 is made up of 17 amino acids. Germline loops: CDR1 MDHEN, CDR2 SYDVKM. This CDR3 is CASSSPGQGALGYGYTF. DNA of the CDR3: TGTGCCAGCAGTTCCCCGGGACAGGGGGCGCTGGGGTATGGCTACACCTTC.

Written as DNA, the CDR3 is TGCGCCAGCAGCCAGAGACTAGCGGGGGGTCGAACCACAGATACGCAGTATTTT. Its translation: CASSQRLAGGRTTDTQYF. This sequence joins TRBV4-1 and TRBJ2-3, with 13 bases fitting TRBD2. Germline trimming cut 3 bases from V and 2 bases from J; bases unmatched to any gene: 8. Germline CDR1 reads MGHRA; CDR2 reads YSYEKL. This CDR3 is built from 18 residues.

The chain employs TRBV6-5 and TRBJ1-2, with D perhaps TRBD1 (6 bases). This CDR3 region has 13 residues. V lost 2 bases and J 8 bases, leaving 12 bases between the germline ends. Germline CDR1 is MNHEY and CDR2 is SVGAGI. CDR3 in amino acids: CASSYLAGEGYTF. DNA of the CDR3: TGTGCCAGCAGTTACCTCGCAGGGGAAGGCTACACCTTC.

The chain combines TRBV9 with TRBJ1-2; 9 nucleotides line up with TRBD1. Germline V lookup: CDR1 SGDLS, CDR2 YYNGEE. The CDR3 is 13 residues long. The ends lost 1 base at V and 8 bases at J; junction bases unmatched: 3. For the CDR3, the DNA is TGTGCCAGCAGCGTAAAGGACAGGGGAGGCTACACCTTC. Its protein is CASSVKDRGGYTF.

This clone occurred a few times. This sequence joins TRBV5-1 and TRBJ2-3; the match to TRBD2 covers 7 bases. Germline V gene lookup returns CDR1 SGHRS and CDR2 YFSETQ. After removal of 4 bases from V and 4 bases from J, the junction contained 12 bases not matched to a gene. The CDR3 totals 16 residues. CDR3 bases: TGCGCCAGCAGCCTCGGAGCACTAGCGAGGGCAGATACGCAGTATTTT. Its translation is CASSLGALARADTQYF.

This sequence joins TRBV9 and TRBJ2-4; the D gene is possibly TRBD2 (5 bases). Germline CDR1 is SGDLS and CDR2 is YYNGEE. The CDR3 sequence is 16 residues long. V lost 4 bases and J lost 0, with 14 bases in between. CDR3 loop: CASSPPAGEAKNIQYF. The CDR3 region has the DNA TGTGCCAGCAGCCCCCCCGCCGGGGAAGCCAAAAACATTCAGTACTTC. Complete variable domain (other parts from reference TRBV9 and TRBJ2-4): DSGVTQTPKHLITATGQRVTLRCSPRSGDLSVYWYQQSLDQGLQFLIQYYNGEERAKGNILERFSAQQFPDLHSELNLSSLELGDSALYFCASSPPAGEAKNIQYFGAGTRLSVL.

V is TRBV6-5 and J is TRBJ1-6; D is unclear. The CDR3 consists of 14 residues. Per the germline V gene, CDR1 is MNHEY and CDR2 is SVGAGI. V shed 11 bases and J shed 6 bases, with 17 bases lying between them. This CDR3 is CASGREGFNSPLHF. Here the CDR3 DNA reads TGTGCCTCGGGTAGGGAGGGATTTAATTCACCCCTCCACTTT.

The gene calls are TRBV4-1 and TRBJ1-1; TRBD1 matches 9 bases. The CDR3 loop spans 16 amino acids. The V gene end was trimmed by 0 bases and the J gene end by 0 bases; junction bases not matched to a gene: 2. The V gene's germline CDR1 is MGHRA and CDR2 YSYEKL. CDR3 nucleotide sequence: TGCGCCAGCAGCCAAGAGTGGACAGGGGTGAACACTGAAGCTTTCTTT. Amino acid sequence: CASSQEWTGVNTEAFF.